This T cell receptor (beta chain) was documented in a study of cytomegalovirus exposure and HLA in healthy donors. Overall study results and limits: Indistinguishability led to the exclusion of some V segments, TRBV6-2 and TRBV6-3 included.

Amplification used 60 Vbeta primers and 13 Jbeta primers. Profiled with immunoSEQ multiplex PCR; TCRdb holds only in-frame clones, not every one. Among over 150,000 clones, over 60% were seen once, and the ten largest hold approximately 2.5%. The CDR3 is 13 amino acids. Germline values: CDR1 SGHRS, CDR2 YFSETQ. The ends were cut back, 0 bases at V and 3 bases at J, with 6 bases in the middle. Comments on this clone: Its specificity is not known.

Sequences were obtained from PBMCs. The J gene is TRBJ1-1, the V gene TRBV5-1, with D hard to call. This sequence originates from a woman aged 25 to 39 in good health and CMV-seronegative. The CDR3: CASSLDSHTEAFF. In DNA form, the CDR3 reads TGCGCCAGCAGCTTGGACAGCCACACTGAAGCTTTCTTT.